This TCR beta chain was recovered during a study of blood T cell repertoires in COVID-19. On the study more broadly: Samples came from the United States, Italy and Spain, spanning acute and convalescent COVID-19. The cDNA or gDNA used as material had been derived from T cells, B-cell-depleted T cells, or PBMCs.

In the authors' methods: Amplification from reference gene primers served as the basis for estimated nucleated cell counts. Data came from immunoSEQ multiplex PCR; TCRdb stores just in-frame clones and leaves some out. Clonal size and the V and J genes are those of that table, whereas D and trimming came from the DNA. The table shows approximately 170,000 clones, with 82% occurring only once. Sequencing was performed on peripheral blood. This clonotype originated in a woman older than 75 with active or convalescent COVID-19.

The CDR3 coding sequence is TGTGCCAGCAGTCAACCTGGGACGGGAGCCGAGCAGTACTTC. Its translation is CASSQPGTGAEQYF. The chain recombines TRBV6-5 with TRBJ2-7; TRBD2 might be the D (6 bases). There are 14 residues in the CDR3. V was pared by 5 bases and J by 6 bases, with 17 bases between. Germline assignment: CDR1 MNHEY and CDR2 SVGAGI.